Following are 16 T cell receptor beta chains from one sample sequenced in a study of spatial heterogeneity in lung cancer. MiXCR was run by TCRdb on the 5' RACE reads, yielding one entry per CDR3 protein. This sample has some 78,000 distinct CDR3 sequences, with approximately 8% found just once. Specified time point: sample taken at primary tumor resection. The input for sequencing was PBMCs, taken at surgery. The origin of the receptors is a male donor with early-stage non-small cell lung cancer.

This clonotype has a handful of counts. The gene calls are TRBV6-5 and TRBJ1-5, with D maybe TRBD1 (5 bases). Germline CDR1 is MNHEY and CDR2 is SVGAGI. The CDR3 sequence is 14 residues long. V shed 2 bases and J shed 3 bases, with 8 bases lying between them. The CDR3 spells CASSYAGYNQPQHF. CDR3 bases: TGTGCCAGCAGTTACGCAGGGTACAATCAGCCCCAGCATTTT.

This clonotype has ten or more counts. The chain carries TRBV6-2 or TRBV6-3 and TRBJ1-5, with D hard to call. The CDR3 sequence is 14 residues long. Trimming stripped 2 bases from V and 3 bases from J, with 8 bases between. Per the germline V gene, CDR1 is MNHEY and CDR2 is SVGEGT. CDR3 nucleotides: TGTGCCAGCAGTTACGAGTGGAACAATCAGCCCCAGCATTTT. Amino acid sequence: CASSYEWNNQPQHF.

This clonotype was detected many times. The V gene is TRBV5-1, the J gene TRBJ1-1; possible D gene TRBD1, 6 bases. Trimming removed 2 bases at V and 5 bases at J, with 10 bases between. The CDR3 covers 13 residues. Germline CDR1 is SGHRS and CDR2 is YFSETQ. The CDR3 sequence: CASSFNRETEAFF. As DNA, the CDR3 is TGCGCCAGCAGCTTCAACAGGGAAACTGAAGCTTTCTTT.

This clonotype was observed at least ten times. The V gene is TRBV19, the J gene TRBJ2-7; unclear D gene. The ends were cut back, 3 bases at V and 2 bases at J, with 11 bases in the middle. The CDR3 has 14 amino acids. CDR1 is LNHDA and CDR2 is SQIVND in the germline V gene (reference sequence). The CDR3 is CASSMTGSTYEQYF. CDR3 in DNA: TGTGCCAGTAGTATGACCGGGTCAACCTACGAGCAGTACTTC.

The sample holds a few counts of this clonotype. The chain recombines TRBV20-1 with TRBJ2-1; 9 bases map to TRBD1. CDR1 DFQATT and CDR2 SNEGSKA come from the germline V gene (reference sequence). CDR3 length: 14 amino acids. V shed 3 bases, J shed 3 bases, and the junction held 3 bases outside the gene matches. The CDR3 protein is CSASDRGIYNEQFF. CDR3 sequence (DNA): TGCAGTGCTAGTGACAGGGGGATCTACAATGAGCAGTTCTTC.

The chain uses TRBV11-2 and TRBJ2-5; no clear D gene. The CDR3 runs 14 residues. Germline V lookup: CDR1 SGHAT, CDR2 FQNNGV. V lost 4 bases and J lost 3, with 12 bases in between. CDR3: CASSSSANKETQYF. The DNA for the CDR3 is TGTGCCAGCAGCTCATCAGCGAACAAAGAGACCCAGTACTTC. Drawing the rest from reference TRBV11-2 and TRBJ2-5, the complete variable domain is EAGVAQSPRYKIIEKRQSVAFWCNPISGHATLYWYQQILGQGPKLLIQFQNNGVVDDSQLPKDRFSAERLKGVDSTLKIQPAKLEDSAVYLCASSSSANKETQYFGPGTRLLVL.

This clonotype was counted between two and nine times. This rearrangement joins TRBV5-1 to TRBJ2-5; 9 bases line up with TRBD1. Losses at the gene ends were 1 base for V and 5 bases for J; bases not matched to a gene: 6. CDR1 SGHRS and CDR2 YFSETQ come from the germline V gene. There are 15 residues in the CDR3. The CDR3 region has the DNA TGCGCCAGCAGCTTGATGACAGGGGGAGATGAGACCCAGTACTTC. Encoded protein: CASSLMTGGDETQYF.

This clonotype was detected ten times or more. In DNA form, the CDR3 reads TGTGCCGTCTTACAGGGGACCGGGGAGCTGTTTTTT. Translating it yields CAVLQGTGELFF. The chain combines TRBV3-1 with TRBJ2-2; 7 positions agree with TRBD1. The CDR3 length is 12 residues. The V segment lost 11 bases and the J segment 5 bases; nucleotides outside the gene matches: 5. From germline, CDR1 is LGHDT and CDR2 YNNKEL (reference sequence).

This clonotype appeared many times. V and J are TRBV20-1 and TRBJ2-7; TRBD1 aligns across 7 bases. Germline assignment: CDR1 DFQATT and CDR2 SNEGSKA (reference sequence). This CDR3 has 11 residues. V lost 5 bases and J lost 7; bases outside the gene matches: 5. The CDR3 sequence is CSAQTGIEQYF. DNA for the CDR3: TGCAGTGCTCAGACAGGGATTGAGCAGTACTTC.

This clonotype was found a few times. This rearrangement joins TRBV5-6 to TRBJ1-2; D is undetermined. The germline V gene has CDR1 SGHDT and CDR2 YYEEEE. There are 14 residues in the CDR3. With 0 bases removed from V and 1 base from J, the gap between germline ends came to 7 bases. CDR3 nucleotides: TGTGCCAGCAGCTTGGCCGGCAGTAACTATGGCTACACCTTC. The encoded protein is CASSLAGSNYGYTF.

This sequence joins TRBV7-2 and TRBJ2-2; 9 positions agree with TRBD2. Germline loops: CDR1 SGHTA, CDR2 FQGNSA. The trim removed 3 bases at V and 1 base at J, leaving 0 bases unmatched. CDR3 length: 15 residues. The CDR3 DNA sequence: TGTGCCAGCAGCTTTAGCGGGGGGAACACCGGGGAGCTGTTTTTT. Translating gives CASSFSGGNTGELFF. The full variable domain, in which reference TRBV7-2 and TRBJ2-2 provide the parts outside the CDR3, is GAGVSQSPSNKVTEKGKDVELRCDPISGHTALYWYRQSLGQGLEFLIYFQGNSAPDKSGLPSDRFSAERTGGSVSTLTIQRTQQEDSAVYLCASSFSGGNTGELFFGEGSRLTVL.

V and J are TRBV6-5 and TRBJ1-1; D might be TRBD1 (6 bases). This CDR3 spans 14 amino acids. Germline V lookup: CDR1 MNHEY, CDR2 SVGAGI. V was cut by 2 bases and J by 8 bases, with 15 bases left in between. Written as DNA, the CDR3 is TGTGCCAGCAGTTACGCAACAGGGAGGGGGGAAGCTTTCTTT. Amino acid sequence: CASSYATGRGEAFF.

The sample holds a few counts of this clonotype. The chain is built from TRBV6-1 and TRBJ1-5; 8 bases line up with TRBD1. Germline-derived CDR1 and CDR2 are MNHNS and SASEGT. V was clipped by 1 base and J by 6 bases; unmatched bases: 17. CDR3 size: 19 residues. DNA for the CDR3: TGTGCCAGCAGTGAAGGTTACAGGGGGATGGCACGAGGTGGTCAGCCCCAGCATTTT. Translation: CASSEGYRGMARGGQPQHF.

This clonotype was observed a handful of times. The chain combines TRBV7-6 with TRBJ2-1; maybe TRBD2 (6 bases). CDR3 length equals 12 residues. In germline, CDR1 is SGHVS, CDR2 FNYEAQ. V dropped 6 bases and J dropped 6 bases, with 9 bases sitting between them. The CDR3 nucleotides are TGTGCCAGCAGTTCGGGGGTCAATGAGCAGTTCTTC. Protein: CASSSGVNEQFF.

This clonotype occurred many times. The chain uses TRBV3-1 and TRBJ2-7; D may be TRBD1 or TRBD2 (5 bases each). Trimming left V 3 bases short and J 6 bases short, with 12 bases between. The CDR3 spans 13 residues. Per the germline V gene, CDR1 is LGHDT and CDR2 is YNNKEL (reference sequence). DNA of the CDR3: TGTGCCAGCAGCCATCTCGGGGCACCCGAGCAGTACTTC. Translation: CASSHLGAPEQYF.

This clonotype occurred many times. CDR3 region: CASSPWISQANEQFF. CDR3 DNA sequence: TGTGCCAGCAGCCCATGGATTTCCCAAGCGAATGAGCAGTTCTTC. The rearrangement uses TRBV5-5 and TRBJ2-1; D remains ambiguous. The length of the CDR3 is 15 residues. Per the germline V gene, CDR1 is SGHKS and CDR2 is YYEKEE (reference sequence). Trimming took 4 bases from V and 7 from J, leaving 18 bases between them.